This T cell receptor beta chain was retrieved from a study of T cell responses to AZD1222 COVID-19 vaccine. Sequencing was performed with immunoSEQ multiplex PCR; in TCRdb, only in-frame clones are kept and a portion is missing. The table shows some 150,000 clones, with about 90% occurring only once. CDR3 length: 11 amino acids. Looked up from germline, CDR1 is ENHRY and CDR2 is SYGVKD. The V gene lost 11 bases and the J gene lost 0 bases, with 8 bases spanning the gap. This sequence originates from an adult in good health. Sample: peripheral blood, taken on day 0 of AZD1222 vaccination. The genes are TRBV10-3 and TRBJ2-7; D remains unclear. This CDR3 is CASTSSYEQYF. The CDR3, as DNA: TGTGCCTCTACTTCCTCCTACGAGCAGTACTTC.